The source of this TCR beta chain is a study of shared clonotypes between healthy human individuals. CDR3 length equals 14 residues. The V end was cut by 6 bases, the J end by 2 bases, with 14 bases between. Germline lookup yields CDR1 SGHTA and CDR2 FQGNSA. Some clones are missing from TCRdb's copy, which holds only in-frame ones; the method was immunoSEQ multiplex PCR. This table has about 980,000 clones, less than 85% appearing once. Input material: memory CD4+ T cells sorted from blood. Subset reported: CD45RA-negative fraction. This sequence joins TRBV7-2 and TRBJ2-7; D gene unclear. The receptor's source is a man in his late teens or twenties in good health. The CDR3 bases are TGTGCCAGCAGTGTAAGTTTGGGGACCTACGAGCAGTACTTC. This translates into CASSVSLGTYEQYF. Full variable domain (missing parts from reference TRBV7-2 and TRBJ2-7): GAGVSQSPSNKVTEKGKDVELRCDPISGHTALYWYRQSLGQGLEFLIYFQGNSAPDKSGLPSDRFSAERTGGSVSTLTIQRTQQEDSAVYLCASSVSLGTYEQYFGPGTRLTVT.